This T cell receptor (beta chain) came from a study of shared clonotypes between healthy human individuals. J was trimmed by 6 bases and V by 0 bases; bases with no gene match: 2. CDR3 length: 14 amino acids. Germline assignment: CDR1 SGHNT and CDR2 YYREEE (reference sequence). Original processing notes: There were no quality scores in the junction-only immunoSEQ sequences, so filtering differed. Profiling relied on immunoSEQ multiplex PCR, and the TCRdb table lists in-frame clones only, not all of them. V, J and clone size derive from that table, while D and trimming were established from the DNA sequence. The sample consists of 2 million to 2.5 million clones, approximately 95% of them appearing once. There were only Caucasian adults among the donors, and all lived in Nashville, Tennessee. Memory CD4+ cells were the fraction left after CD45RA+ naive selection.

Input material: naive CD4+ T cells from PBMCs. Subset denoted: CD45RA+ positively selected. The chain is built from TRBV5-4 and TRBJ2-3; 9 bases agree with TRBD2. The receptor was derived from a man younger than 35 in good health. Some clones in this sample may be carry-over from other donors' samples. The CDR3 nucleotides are TGTGCCAGCAGCTTGGAGGGACTAGCTGATACGCAGTATTTT. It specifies CASSLEGLADTQYF.